These T cell receptor beta chains were read from a single sample in a study of blood T cell repertoires in COVID-19. Only in-frame clones appear in the TCRdb table, and some are missing; sequencing was by immunoSEQ multiplex PCR. This table has fewer than 350,000 clones, about nine tenths appearing once. The material sequenced was PBMCs or T cells enriched from blood (not recorded which). The receptors were gathered from a woman under 40 who had been exposed to COVID-19. The CDR3 runs from the conserved cysteine through the conserved F or W. D genes are given only for firm matches.

d_call,j_call,v_call,cdr3_aa,cdr3_nt
TRBD2,TRBJ2-3,TRBV3-1/TRBV3-2,CASSQAASGRRSGTDTQYF,TGTGCCAGCAGCCAAGCCGCCAGCGGGAGGCGTTCGGGCACAGATACGCAGTATTTT
-,TRBJ2-1,TRBV27,CASRAPGLPYNEQFF,TGTGCCAGCAGGGCACCGGGACTCCCATACAATGAGCAGTTCTTC
TRBD1,TRBJ2-7,TRBV9,CASSGTGGVSYEQYF,TGTGCCAGCAGCGGAACAGGGGGCGTCTCCTACGAGCAGTACTTC
TRBD2,TRBJ2-1,TRBV6-5,CASSYPGLGLNEQFF,TGTGCCAGCAGTTACCCCGGACTAGGCCTCAATGAGCAGTTCTTC
-,TRBJ2-7,TRBV30,CAWTGGNYEQYF,TGTGCCTGGACCGGCGGGAACTACGAGCAGTACTTC
-,TRBJ2-3,TRBV6-4,CARSEGRMTQYF,TGTGCCAGGTCTGAGGGGAGGATGACGCAGTATTTT
TRBD1,TRBJ2-3,TRBV9,CASSTGGGTDTQYF,TGTGCCAGCAGTACAGGGGGCGGCACAGATACGCAGTATTTT
TRBD1,TRBJ1-3,TRBV6-5,CASKPGQRNTIYF,TGTGCCAGCAAACCGGGACAGAGAAACACCATATATTTT
TRBD1,TRBJ2-1,TRBV6-4,CASSEGQVTDEQFF,TGTGCCAGCAGTGAAGGACAGGTTACCGATGAGCAGTTCTTC
TRBD1,TRBJ1-4,TRBV29-1,CSGKMTGSNEKLFF,TGCAGCGGGAAAATGACAGGGAGTAATGAAAAACTGTTTTTT
TRBD2,TRBJ2-2,TRBV11-2,CASSSGASGRGELFF,TGTGCCAGCAGCTCCGGGGCCTCCGGGAGGGGGGAGCTGTTTTTT
TRBD2,TRBJ2-1,TRBV10-2,CASRLAGLYNEQFF,TGCGCCAGCAGACTAGCGGGACTATACAATGAGCAGTTCTTC
TRBD1,TRBJ2-1,TRBV29-1,CSAGPDRETYNEQFF,TGCAGCGCCGGTCCGGACAGGGAGACGTACAATGAGCAGTTCTTC
TRBD1,TRBJ2-7,TRBV6-5,CASTQARDSVKQYF,TGTGCCAGCACCCAAGCACGGGACAGTGTTAAGCAGTACTTC
TRBD2,TRBJ2-6,TRBV10-3,CAIRAGVGSGANVLTF,TGTGCCATCAGAGCGGGAGTCGGGTCTGGGGCCAACGTCCTGACTTTC
TRBD2,TRBJ2-7,TRBV28,CASSFGGTMYEQYF,TGTGCCAGCAGTTTCGGCGGGACTATGTACGAGCAGTACTTC